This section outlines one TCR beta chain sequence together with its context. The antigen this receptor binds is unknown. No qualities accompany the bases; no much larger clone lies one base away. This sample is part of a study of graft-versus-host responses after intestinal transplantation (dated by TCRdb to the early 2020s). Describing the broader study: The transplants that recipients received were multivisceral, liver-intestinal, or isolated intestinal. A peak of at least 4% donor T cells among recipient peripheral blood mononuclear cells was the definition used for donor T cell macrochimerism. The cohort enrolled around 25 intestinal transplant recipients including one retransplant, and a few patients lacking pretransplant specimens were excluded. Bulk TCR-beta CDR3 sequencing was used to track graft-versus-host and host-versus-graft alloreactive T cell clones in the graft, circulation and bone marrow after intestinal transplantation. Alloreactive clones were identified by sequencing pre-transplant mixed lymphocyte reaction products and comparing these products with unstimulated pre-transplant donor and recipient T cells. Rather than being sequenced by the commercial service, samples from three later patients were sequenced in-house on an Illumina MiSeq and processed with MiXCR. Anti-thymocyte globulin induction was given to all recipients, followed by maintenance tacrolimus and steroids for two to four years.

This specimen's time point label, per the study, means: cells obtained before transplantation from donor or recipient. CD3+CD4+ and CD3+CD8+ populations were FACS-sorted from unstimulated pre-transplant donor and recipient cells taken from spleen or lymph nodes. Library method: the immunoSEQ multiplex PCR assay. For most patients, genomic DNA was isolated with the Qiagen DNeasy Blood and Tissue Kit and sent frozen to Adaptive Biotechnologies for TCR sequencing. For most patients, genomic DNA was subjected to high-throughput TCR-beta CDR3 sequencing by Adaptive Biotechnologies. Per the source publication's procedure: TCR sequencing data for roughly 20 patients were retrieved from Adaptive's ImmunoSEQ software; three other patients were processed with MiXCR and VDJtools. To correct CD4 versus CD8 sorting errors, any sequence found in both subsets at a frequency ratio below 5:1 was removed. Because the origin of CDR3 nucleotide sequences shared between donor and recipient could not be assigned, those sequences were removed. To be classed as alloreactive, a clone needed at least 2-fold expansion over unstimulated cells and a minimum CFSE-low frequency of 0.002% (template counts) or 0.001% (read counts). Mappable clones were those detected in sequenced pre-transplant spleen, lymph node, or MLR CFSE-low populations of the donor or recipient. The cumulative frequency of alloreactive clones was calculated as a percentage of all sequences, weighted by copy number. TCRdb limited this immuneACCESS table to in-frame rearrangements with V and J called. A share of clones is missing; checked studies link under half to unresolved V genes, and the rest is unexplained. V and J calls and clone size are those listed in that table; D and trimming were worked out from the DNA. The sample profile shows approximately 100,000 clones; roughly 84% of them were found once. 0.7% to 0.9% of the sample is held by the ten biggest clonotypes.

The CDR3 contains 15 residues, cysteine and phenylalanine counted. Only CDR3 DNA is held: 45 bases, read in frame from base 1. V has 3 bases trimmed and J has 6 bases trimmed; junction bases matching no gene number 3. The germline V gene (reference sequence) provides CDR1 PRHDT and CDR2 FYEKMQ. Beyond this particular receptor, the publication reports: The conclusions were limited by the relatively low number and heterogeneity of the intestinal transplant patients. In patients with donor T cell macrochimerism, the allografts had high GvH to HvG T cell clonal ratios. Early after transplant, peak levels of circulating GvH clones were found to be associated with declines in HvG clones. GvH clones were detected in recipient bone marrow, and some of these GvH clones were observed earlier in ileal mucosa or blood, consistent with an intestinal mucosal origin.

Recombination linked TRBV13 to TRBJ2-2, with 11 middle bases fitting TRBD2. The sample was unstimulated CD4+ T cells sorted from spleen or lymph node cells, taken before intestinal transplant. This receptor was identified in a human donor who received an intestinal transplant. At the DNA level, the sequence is TGTGCCAGCAGCTTTAGCGGGAGGGCCGCCGGGGAGCTGTTTTTT. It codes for CASSFSGRAAGELFF. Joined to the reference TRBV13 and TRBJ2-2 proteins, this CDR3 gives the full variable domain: AAGVIQSPRHLIKEKRETATLKCYPIPRHDTVYWYQQGPGQDPQFLISFYEKMQSDKGSIPDRFSAQQFSDYHSELNMSSLELGDSALYFCASSFSGRAAGELFFGEGSRLTVL.